The 28 T cell receptor beta chains below were found in one sample sequenced in a study of Graves' ophthalmopathy and Graves' hyperthyroidism. RNA transcripts were the template, and TCR beta CDR3 regions were amplified from them. The library came from an HTBI-primed first-round RT-PCR and a second-round multiplex PCR. One entry per CDR3 protein, called by TCRdb with MiXCR from the multiplex PCR reads. Of around 600,000 distinct CDR3 sequences detected, under 50% appear once; the ten largest clones hold more than 2.5%. Source material: peripheral blood. These receptors all stem from an adult man with Graves' ophthalmopathy.

This clonotype was counted many times. The chain employs TRBV29-1 and TRBJ1-1, with D possibly TRBD1 on 6 matching bases. The germline CDR1 and CDR2 sequences are SQVTM and ANQGSEA. This CDR3 spans 13 amino acids. Trimming left V 5 bases short and J 1 base short, with 11 bases between. The CDR3 bases are TGCAGCGTTACAAGACAGGAGAACACTGAAGCTTTCTTT. Translation: CSVTRQENTEAFF.

This clonotype was observed many times. The chain carries TRBV29-1 and TRBJ1-4, with D maybe TRBD1 (5 bases). Germline V lookup: CDR1 SQVTM, CDR2 ANQGSEA. The CDR3 consists of 13 residues. Trimming cost V 7 bases and J 7 bases, with 16 bases left between them. CDR3 sequence: CSAGSPASEKLFF. CDR3 DNA: TGCAGCGCAGGGTCTCCAGCAAGTGAAAAACTGTTTTTT.

V and J are TRBV29-1 and TRBJ2-7, with TRBD2 identical over 15 bases. CDR1 is SQVTM and CDR2 is ANQGSEA in the germline V gene. The CDR3 loop spans 15 amino acids. Trimming cost V 8 bases and J 2 bases; bases outside gene matches: 7. The CDR3 here is CSWTSGGAGTYEQYF. The CDR3 region has the DNA TGCAGCTGGACTAGCGGGGGGGCCGGAACCTACGAGCAGTACTTC.

As to this clonotype: It may be a read error: a sequence one base away is much more abundant. The V and J genes are TRBV29-1 and TRBJ2-7; 7 bases line up with TRBD1. V dropped 4 bases and J dropped 6; count of bases not matched to a gene: 9. CDR1 is SQVTM and CDR2 is ANQGSEA in the germline V gene. This CDR3 has 13 amino acids. The CDR3 coding sequence is TGCAGCGTTGGAGGGGCAGGGGGTGCCGAGCAGTACTTC. Protein product: CSVGGAGGAEQYF.

The chain links TRBV25-1 to TRBJ1-1; TRBD1 aligns across 8 bases. With V trimmed by 7 bases and J by 5 bases, 9 bases remained unmatched. The CDR3 covers 14 residues. CDR1 and CDR2 (germline): MGHDK, SYGVNS. The chain's CDR3 is CASIGQGAKTEAFF. CDR3 nucleotides: TGTGCCAGCATAGGGCAGGGGGCTAAGACTGAAGCTTTCTTT.

The chain recombines TRBV2 with TRBJ2-7; tentatively, D is TRBD2 (5 bases). V lost 8 bases and J 4 bases, leaving 12 bases between the germline ends. This CDR3 contains 12 residues. The germline V gene has CDR1 SNHLY and CDR2 FYNNEI. In nucleotides, the CDR3 is TGTGCCAGCGGACTGGAAGGTTACGAGCAGTACTTC. As protein: CASGLEGYEQYF.

There are many counts of this clonotype. V usage is TRBV7-2 and J usage is TRBJ1-1; D gene ambiguous. With 6 bases removed from V and 8 bases from J, the gap between germline ends came to 16 bases. The CDR3 is 13 amino acids. The germline V gene encodes CDR1 SGHTA and CDR2 FQGNSA. The CDR3 here is CASSPQPWMEAFF. As DNA, the CDR3 is TGTGCCAGCAGTCCGCAACCCTGGATGGAAGCTTTCTTT.

The rearrangement joins TRBV5-1 to TRBJ1-2; 10 nucleotides line up with TRBD1. Germline CDR1 and CDR2: SGHRS and YFSETQ. CDR3 size: 14 residues. V lost 4 bases and J lost 8; bases outside the gene matches: 8. The CDR3 spells CASSDDRGLRGYTF. In nucleotides, the CDR3 is TGCGCCAGCAGCGATGACAGGGGGCTCCGAGGCTACACCTTC.

The chain employs TRBV19 and TRBJ1-4; TRBD1 agrees at 7 bases. The CDR3 contains 15 residues. V lost 0 bases, J lost 6 bases, and 4 bases stayed unmatched. Germline lookup yields CDR1 LNHDA and CDR2 SQIVND (reference sequence). The CDR3 sequence: CASSIENRGYEKLFF. Here the CDR3 DNA reads TGTGCCAGTAGTATAGAAAACAGGGGTTATGAAAAACTGTTTTTT.

This clonotype came up once. The rearrangement joins TRBV2 to TRBJ2-5; D could derive from TRBD1 or TRBD2 (5 bases each). This CDR3 comprises 16 residues. The germline V and J ends were trimmed by 10 bases and 0 bases, with 21 bases remaining between them. Germline loops: CDR1 SNHLY, CDR2 FYNNEI. The CDR3 loop is CAITPGDASHQETQYF. The CDR3 nucleotides are TGTGCCATCACGCCCGGGGACGCCAGTCACCAAGAGACCCAGTACTTC.

This clonotype was counted a few times. The rearrangement links TRBV5-5 to TRBJ1-1, with 8 positions matching TRBD1. CDR1 SGHKS and CDR2 YYEKEE come from the germline V gene (reference sequence). Trimming removed 5 bases from V and 3 bases from J; junction bases left unmatched: 12. The CDR3 covers 16 residues. CDR3 in DNA: TGTGCCAGCAGACCCCGCAGGGGGCTAGCCGACACTGAAGCTTTCTTT. Protein sequence: CASRPRRGLADTEAFF.

This sequence joins TRBV6-4 and TRBJ2-7; D is perhaps TRBD2 (6 bases). The germline V gene has CDR1 MRHNA and CDR2 SNTAGT. CDR3 length: 16 amino acids. V was cut by 4 bases and J by 0 bases, with 16 bases left in between. The CDR3 bases are TGTGCCAGCAGTGGCACTATAGCGGAGCCCTCCTACGAGCAGTACTTC. Translating gives CASSGTIAEPSYEQYF.

This clonotype was detected only a few times. The CDR3 nucleotides are TGTGCCAGCTCACGCCAAGACAGGGAGGGGGCCTATGGCTACACCTTC. It yields the protein CASSRQDREGAYGYTF. The chain joins TRBV12-3 or TRBV12-4 to TRBJ1-2; 7 bases match TRBD1. This CDR3 has 16 amino acids. With V trimmed by 8 bases and J by 4 bases, 16 bases remained unmatched.

This clonotype was seen ten or more times. This chain links TRBV20-1 with TRBJ2-7, with a weak D call TRBD1 (5 bases). This CDR3 has 14 residues. Germline lookup yields CDR1 DFQATT and CDR2 SNEGSKA (reference sequence). With 1 base removed from V and 0 bases from J, the gap between germline ends came to 10 bases. The chain's CDR3 is CSARANRFSYEQYF. Here the CDR3 DNA reads TGCAGTGCTAGAGCGAACAGGTTCTCCTACGAGCAGTACTTC.

There are many counts of this clonotype. The chain is built from TRBV7-2 and TRBJ1-4, with D unclear. This CDR3 is built from 15 residues. V shed 4 bases and J shed 0 bases, with 9 bases lying between them. Looked up from germline, CDR1 is SGHTA and CDR2 is FQGNSA. The CDR3 protein is CASSSQIATNEKLFF. The CDR3 DNA reads TGTGCCAGCAGCTCCCAAATTGCAACTAATGAAAAACTGTTTTTT.

In its sample, this clonotype was seen many times. This chain uses TRBV10-3 with TRBJ1-2; 11 nucleotides agree with TRBD1. The trim removed 6 bases at V and 2 bases at J, leaving 5 bases unmatched. Looked up from germline, CDR1 is ENHRY and CDR2 is SYGVKD. The CDR3 loop spans 15 amino acids. The CDR3 nucleotides read TGTGCCATCAGCGGGGGACAGGGGGGGAACTATGGCTACACCTTC. The encoded protein is CAISGGQGGNYGYTF.

The chain uses TRBV12-5 and TRBJ2-3; 9 bases are a match to TRBD2. Germline values: CDR1 LGHNT, CDR2 FRNRAP. The CDR3 extends over 15 amino acids. The CDR3 DNA is TGTGCCAGCAGTTTGGCGGGACTAGCAAGGGATACGCAGTATTTT. It is translated as CASSLAGLARDTQYF.

As to this clonotype: Being one base from a much bigger clone, this may be a read error. V usage is TRBV10-3 and J usage is TRBJ2-2, with 8 bases fitting TRBD1. Germline V gives CDR1 ENHRY, CDR2 SYGVKD. V lost 8 bases to trimming and J lost 5 bases; unmatched junction nucleotides: 10. The CDR3 is 15 amino acids. The CDR3 loop reads CAIDIRDRRTGELFF. DNA of the CDR3: TGTGCCATCGACATCCGGGACAGGAGAACCGGGGAGCTGTTTTTT.

A remark on this clonotype: A read error is possible here, since a much larger clone lies one base away. The chain combines TRBV25-1 with TRBJ2-5; 8 bases line up with TRBD1. CDR3 length: 15 amino acids. Germline V gene lookup returns CDR1 MGHDK and CDR2 SYGVNS. V was pared by 11 bases and J by 5 bases, with 16 bases of the junction left unmatched. CDR3 in DNA: TGTGCCGACAGTGCTGGACAGGGTTTATCGGAGACCCAGTACTTC. Translation gives CADSAGQGLSETQYF.

The table lists this clonotype with many counts. The chain joins TRBV19 to TRBJ2-7, with no clear D. V dropped 10 bases and J dropped 5 bases, with 18 bases sitting between them. CDR3 length: 13 amino acids. The germline CDR1 and CDR2 sequences are LNHDA and SQIVND (reference sequence). The CDR3 loop reads CATSEYGDHEQYF. CDR3 bases: TGTGCCACCTCTGAGTATGGGGATCACGAGCAGTACTTC.

J is TRBJ1-4 and V is TRBV24-1; no reliable D call. The V gene lost 4 bases and the J gene lost 9 bases, with 11 bases spanning the gap. This CDR3 has 13 amino acids. Germline values: CDR1 KGHDR, CDR2 SFDVKD. This CDR3 is CATSDRDGQKLFF. CDR3 sequence (DNA): TGTGCCACCAGTGACCGCGACGGACAAAAACTGTTTTTT.

Concerning this clonotype: The germline gene is not matched at one end of the junction; a read error may be the cause. The chain employs TRBV10-2 and TRBJ1-4; tentative D call: TRBD1 (6 bases). Germline-derived CDR1 and CDR2 are WSHSY and SAAADI. The CDR3 is 14 amino acids. The CDR3: CASSEGQNTEELFF. The CDR3 region has the DNA TGCGCCAGCTCCGAGGGACAAAACACTGAAGAACTGTTTTTT.

The V and J genes are TRBV5-1 and TRBJ1-6; D gene ambiguous. The CDR3 has 16 residues. V dropped 0 bases and J dropped 10 bases, with 17 bases sitting between them. The V gene's germline CDR1 is SGHRS and CDR2 YFSETQ. The CDR3 loop is CASSLVVGEEGSPLHF. CDR3 in DNA: TGCGCCAGCAGCTTGGTGGTCGGGGAAGAGGGCTCACCCCTCCACTTT.

V usage is TRBV7-2 and J usage is TRBJ2-7; 11 nucleotides match TRBD1. CDR3 size: 15 residues. The germline V gene has CDR1 SGHTA and CDR2 FQGNSA. With 5 bases clipped from V and 4 bases from J, the junction kept 7 bases outside the gene matches. The CDR3 sequence is CASSPTGTGGYEQYF. CDR3 in DNA: TGTGCCAGCAGCCCAACCGGGACAGGGGGATACGAGCAGTACTTC.

The chain combines TRBV5-1 with TRBJ1-1, with TRBD1 as a possible D gene (5 bases). V lost 0 bases and J 1 base, leaving 19 bases between the germline ends. This CDR3 spans 18 amino acids. Germline V gives CDR1 SGHRS, CDR2 YFSETQ. The CDR3 sequence: CASSLGRKWDGENTEAFF. In DNA, the CDR3 is TGCGCCAGCAGCTTGGGGAGGAAATGGGACGGCGAGAACACTGAAGCTTTCTTT.

A remark on this clonotype: This may arise from a read error, as a much more abundant clone is one base away. No conserved phenylalanine or tryptophan ends this CDR3, so it is likely a read error. This chain connects TRBV7-2 to TRBJ2-5; 9 bases align to TRBD2. After removal of 1 base from V and 5 bases from J, the junction contained 8 bases not matched to a gene. CDR1 and CDR2 (germline): SGHTA, FQGNSA. The CDR3 covers 16 residues. CDR3 sequence: CASSLGAGGPGETQYC. CDR3 nucleotides: TGTGCCAGCAGCTTAGGGGCGGGGGGGCCCGGTGAGACCCAGTACTGC.

Comment on this clonotype: This may stem from a read error, because a much larger clone lies one nucleotide away. This chain joins TRBV25-1 and TRBJ2-2; 7 bases fit TRBD1. V lost 6 bases and J lost 4; bases outside the gene matches: 2. Germline V gene lookup returns CDR1 MGHDK and CDR2 SYGVNS. This CDR3 spans 13 amino acids. Written as DNA, the CDR3 is TGTGCCAGCAGCAACAGGGGCACCGGGGAGCTGTTTTTT. Residues: CASSNRGTGELFF. The full variable domain, its missing parts supplied by reference TRBV25-1 and TRBJ2-2, is EADIYQTPRYLVIGTGKKITLECSQTMGHDKMYWYQQDPGMELHLIHYSYGVNSTEKGDLSSESTVSRIRTEHFPLTLESARPSHTSQYLCASSNRGTGELFFGEGSRLTVL.

Turning to this clonotype: A much more abundant neighbour one base away suggests this may be a read error. V and J are TRBV29-1 and TRBJ2-5, with TRBD1 matching 9 bases. This CDR3 has 13 amino acids. V was pared by 7 bases and J by 6 bases, with 9 bases of the junction left unmatched. CDR1 SQVTM and CDR2 ANQGSEA come from the germline V gene. The CDR3: CSARDRVRKTQYF. CDR3 DNA sequence: TGCAGCGCCCGGGACAGGGTCCGCAAGACCCAGTACTTC.